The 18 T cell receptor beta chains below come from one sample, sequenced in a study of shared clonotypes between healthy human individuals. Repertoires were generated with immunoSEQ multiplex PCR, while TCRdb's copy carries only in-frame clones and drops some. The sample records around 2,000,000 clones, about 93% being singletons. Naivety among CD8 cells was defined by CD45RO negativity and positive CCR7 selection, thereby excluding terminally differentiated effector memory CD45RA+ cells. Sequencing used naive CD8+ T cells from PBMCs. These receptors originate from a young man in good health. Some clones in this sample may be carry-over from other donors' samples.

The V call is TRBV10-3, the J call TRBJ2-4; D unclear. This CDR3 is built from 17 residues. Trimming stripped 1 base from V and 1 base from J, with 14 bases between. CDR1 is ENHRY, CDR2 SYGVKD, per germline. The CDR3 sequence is CAISEYSRTAAKNIQYF. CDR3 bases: TGTGCCATCAGTGAGTATAGCAGGACCGCCGCCAAAAACATTCAGTACTTC.

This chain's CDR3 is CASSPRQGVSTDTQYF. The CDR3 region has the DNA TGTGCCAGCAGCCCGCGACAGGGCGTTTCGACAGATACGCAGTATTTT. The genes are TRBV7-9 and TRBJ2-3, with TRBD1 identical over 7 bases. The trim removed 5 bases at V and 3 bases at J, leaving 11 bases unmatched. Germline lookup yields CDR1 SEHNR and CDR2 FQNEAQ (reference sequence). This CDR3 has 16 residues. Drawing the rest from reference TRBV7-9 and TRBJ2-3, the complete variable domain is DTGVSQNPRHKITKRGQNVTFRCDPISEHNRLYWYRQTLGQGPEFLTYFQNEAQLEKSRLLSDRFSAERPKGSFSTLEIQRTEQGDSAMYLCASSPRQGVSTDTQYFGPGTRLTVL.

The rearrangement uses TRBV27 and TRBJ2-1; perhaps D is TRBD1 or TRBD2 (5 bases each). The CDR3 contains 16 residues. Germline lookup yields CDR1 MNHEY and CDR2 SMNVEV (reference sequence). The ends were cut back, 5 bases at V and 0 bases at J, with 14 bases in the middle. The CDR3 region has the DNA TGTGCCAGCAGTACCGACAGCGGCAGCTCCTACAATGAGCAGTTCTTC. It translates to CASSTDSGSSYNEQFF.

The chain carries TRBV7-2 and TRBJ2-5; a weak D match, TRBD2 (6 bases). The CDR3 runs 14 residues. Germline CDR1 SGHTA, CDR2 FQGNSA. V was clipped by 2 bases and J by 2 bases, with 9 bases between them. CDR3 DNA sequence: TGTGCCAGCAGCTTAATAGCGGCACAAGAGACCCAGTACTTC. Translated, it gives CASSLIAAQETQYF.

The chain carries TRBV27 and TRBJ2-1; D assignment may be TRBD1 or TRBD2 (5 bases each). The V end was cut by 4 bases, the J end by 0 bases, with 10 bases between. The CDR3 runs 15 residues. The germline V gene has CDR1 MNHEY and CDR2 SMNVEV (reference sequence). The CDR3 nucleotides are TGTGCCAGCAGTTCCACGGGACCCTCCTACAATGAGCAGTTCTTC. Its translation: CASSSTGPSYNEQFF.

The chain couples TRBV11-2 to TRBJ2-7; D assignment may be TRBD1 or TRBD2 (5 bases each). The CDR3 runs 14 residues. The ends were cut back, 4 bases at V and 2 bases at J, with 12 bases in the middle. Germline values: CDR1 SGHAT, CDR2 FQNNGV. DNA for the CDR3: TGTGCCAGCAGCTACGGGACGGCAGCCTACGAGCAGTACTTC. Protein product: CASSYGTAAYEQYF.

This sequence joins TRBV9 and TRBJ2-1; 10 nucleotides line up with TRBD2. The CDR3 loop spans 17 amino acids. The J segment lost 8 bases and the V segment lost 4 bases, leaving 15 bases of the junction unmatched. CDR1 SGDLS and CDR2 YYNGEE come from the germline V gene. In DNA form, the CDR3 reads TGTGCCAGCAGCCCCGGCGGCCTAGCGGGAGTCGGAGATGAGCAGTTCTTC. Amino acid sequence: CASSPGGLAGVGDEQFF.

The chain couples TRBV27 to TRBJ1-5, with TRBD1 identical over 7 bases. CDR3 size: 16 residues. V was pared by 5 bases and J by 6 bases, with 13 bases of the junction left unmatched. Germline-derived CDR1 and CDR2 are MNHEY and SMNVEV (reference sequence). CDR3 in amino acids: CASSHRGAGGGQPQHF. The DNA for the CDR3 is TGTGCCAGCAGTCACCGGGGGGCAGGGGGAGGTCAGCCCCAGCATTTT.

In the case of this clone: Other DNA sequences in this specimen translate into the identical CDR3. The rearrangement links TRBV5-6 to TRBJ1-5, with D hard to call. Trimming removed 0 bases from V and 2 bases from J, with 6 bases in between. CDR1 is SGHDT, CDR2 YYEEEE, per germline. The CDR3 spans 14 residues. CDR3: CASSLGSGNQPQHF. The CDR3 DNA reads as TGTGCCAGCAGCTTGGGGTCCGGCAATCAGCCCCAGCATTTT. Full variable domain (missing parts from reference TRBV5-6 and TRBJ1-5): DAGVTQSPTHLIKTRGQQVTLRCSPKSGHDTVSWYQQALGQGPQFIFQYYEEEERQRGNFPDRFSGHQFPNYSSELNVNALLLGDSALYLCASSLGSGNQPQHFGDGTRLSIL.

Here the CDR3 reads CASSIRDGSYTEAFF. DNA of the CDR3: TGTGCCAGTAGTATTAGGGATGGTAGTTACACTGAAGCTTTCTTT. The gene calls are TRBV19 and TRBJ1-1; D unclear. V lost 3 bases, J lost 3 bases, and 14 bases lay in between. The CDR3 covers 15 residues. Germline CDR1 reads LNHDA; CDR2 reads SQIVND (reference sequence).

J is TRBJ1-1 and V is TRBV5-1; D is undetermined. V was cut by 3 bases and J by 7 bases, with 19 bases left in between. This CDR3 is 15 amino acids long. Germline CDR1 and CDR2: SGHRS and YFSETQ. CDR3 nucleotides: TGCGCCAGCAGCTGGAATAGGGATAGGGCGAGTGAAGCTTTCTTT. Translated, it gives CASSWNRDRASEAFF.

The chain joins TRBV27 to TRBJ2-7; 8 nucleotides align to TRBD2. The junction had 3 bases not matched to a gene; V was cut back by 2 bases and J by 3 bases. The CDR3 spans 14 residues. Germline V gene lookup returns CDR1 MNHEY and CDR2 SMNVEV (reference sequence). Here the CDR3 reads CASSLAGTSYEQYF. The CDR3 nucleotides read TGTGCCAGCAGTTTAGCCGGGACTAGCTACGAGCAGTACTTC.

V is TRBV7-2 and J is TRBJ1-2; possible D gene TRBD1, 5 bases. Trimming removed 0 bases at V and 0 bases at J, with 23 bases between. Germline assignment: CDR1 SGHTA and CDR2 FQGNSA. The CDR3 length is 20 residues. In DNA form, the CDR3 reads TGTGCCAGCAGCTTAGCCTCTAGGGACTTTTTAAGGGTTTCTAACTATGGCTACACCTTC. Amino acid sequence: CASSLASRDFLRVSNYGYTF.

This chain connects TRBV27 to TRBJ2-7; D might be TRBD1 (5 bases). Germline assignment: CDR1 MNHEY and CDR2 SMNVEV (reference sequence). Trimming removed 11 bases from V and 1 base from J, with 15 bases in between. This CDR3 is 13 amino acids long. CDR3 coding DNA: TGTGCCGACAGACAGAATCTTTCCTACGAGCAGTACTTC. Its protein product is CADRQNLSYEQYF.

The CDR3 DNA follows: TGTGCCAGCAGCCAAGTGTCCGGGAACACTGAAGCTTTCTTT. Its translation: CASSQVSGNTEAFF. This chain connects TRBV14 to TRBJ1-1; D ambiguous. The CDR3 is 14 amino acids. CDR1 and CDR2 from the germline V gene are SGHDN and FVKESK. V was cut by 1 base and J by 1 base, with 7 bases left in between.

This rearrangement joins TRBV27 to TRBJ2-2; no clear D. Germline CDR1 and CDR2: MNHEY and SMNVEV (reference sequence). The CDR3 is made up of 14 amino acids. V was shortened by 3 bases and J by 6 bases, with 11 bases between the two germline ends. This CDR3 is CASSFSDVAGELFF. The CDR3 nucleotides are TGTGCCAGCAGTTTTTCGGATGTGGCCGGGGAGCTGTTTTTT.

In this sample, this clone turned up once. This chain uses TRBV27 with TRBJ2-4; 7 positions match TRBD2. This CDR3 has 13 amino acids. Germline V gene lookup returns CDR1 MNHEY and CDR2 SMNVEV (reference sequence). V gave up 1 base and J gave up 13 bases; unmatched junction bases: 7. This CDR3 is CASSLYSSGFQYF. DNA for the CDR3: TGTGCCAGCAGTTTATATTCTAGCGGCTTCCAGTACTTC.

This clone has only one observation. The CDR3, as DNA: TGTGCCAGCAGTTCGACTAGCGGGAGCTCCTACGAGCAGTACTTC. It specifies CASSSTSGSSYEQYF. The chain employs TRBV2 and TRBJ2-7; 12 bases line up with TRBD2. V gave up 5 bases and J gave up 0 bases; unmatched junction bases: 2. Germline values: CDR1 SNHLY, CDR2 FYNNEI. This CDR3 contains 15 residues.